The clone carrying this TCR beta chain was seen a handful of times. The antigen remains undetermined. The entry originates in a study of OX40 agonist ivuxolimab in advanced cancers. On the study more broadly: Ivuxolimab doses were 0.01, 0.1, 0.3, 1.5, 3 or 10 mg/kg every 2 weeks. Three patients got partial responses; one had hepatocellular carcinoma and two had cutaneous melanoma. Study conclusions and caveats: The CD4+ and CD8+ T cells in the blood had expanded clonally by week 6 at 0.1 to 3.0 mg/kg. There were, on average, more expanded clones in CD8+ T cells than in CD4+.

The repertoire was sequenced with immunoSEQ multiplex PCR; TCRdb's copy has only in-frame clones and lacks some. The profile shows approximately 40,000 clones, roughly four fifths of them singletons. V lost 4 bases to trimming and J lost 1 base, with 14 bases between them. CDR1 is SGHKS, CDR2 YYEKEE, per germline (reference sequence). The CDR3 is 15 amino acids. The chain couples TRBV5-5 to TRBJ1-1; a weak D match, TRBD1 (5 bases). The receptor was derived from an adult with an advanced solid tumor such as melanoma, head and neck, liver or kidney cancer. The starting material was CD4+ or CD8+ T cells sorted from blood, obtained in a trial of the OX40 agonist ivuxolimab. In nucleotides, the CDR3 is TGTGCCAGCAGCGGGGCGAGGGAGACGAACACTGAAGCTTTCTTT. Translating gives CASSGARETNTEAFF. Using reference TRBV5-5 and TRBJ1-1 for the parts outside the CDR3, the full variable domain is DAGVTQSPTHLIKTRGQQVTLRCSPISGHKSVSWYQQVLGQGPQFIFQYYEKEERGRGNFPDRFSARQFPNYSSELNVNALLLGDSALYLCASSGARETNTEAFFGQGTRLTVV.